This T cell receptor (beta chain) was documented in a study of T cells after yellow fever vaccination. Germline lookup yields CDR1 SGDLS and CDR2 YYNGEE. V was trimmed by 4 bases and J by 5 bases, leaving 16 bases between them. The CDR3 sequence is 15 residues long. This clonotype was observed at least ten times. Each CDR3 protein is one row after TCRdb ran MiXCR on the 5' RACE reads. Of about 130,000 distinct CDR3 sequences in the sample, 7.4% were seen once. Sequenced here: CD4+ T cells sorted from PBMCs, sampled roughly 10 days after the first yellow fever vaccination. This TCR was sampled from a man between 18 and 35 years old who received the YFV17D yellow fever vaccine. The genes are TRBV9 and TRBJ2-1, with D perhaps TRBD1 (5 bases). In DNA, the CDR3 is TGTGCCAGCAGCTCCTCAGTCAGGGCTAACAATGAGCAGTTCTTC. Protein sequence: CASSSSVRANNEQFF.